This T cell receptor beta chain was sequenced in a study of blood T cell repertoires in COVID-19. Looking at the study overall: Acute-phase and convalescent COVID-19 samples originated in the United States, Italy and Spain. T cells, B-cell-depleted T cells, or PBMCs supplied cDNA or gDNA.

Authors' processing steps: From reference gene primer amplification, estimates of nucleated cell counts were derived. TCRdb's copy holds only in-frame clones and misses some; the assay was immunoSEQ multiplex PCR. V, J and clone size are taken as reported in that table, and D and trimming were inferred from the DNA itself. Counted here are 250,000 to 400,000 clones, around 90% occurring once; the ten biggest clones make up 2.9%. The Seattle patients joined while their infection was active and were tracked longitudinally afterward. The TCR originated in a woman in her 30s with COVID-19, enrolled during active disease. Sequencing was done on a sample of peripheral blood.

This CDR3 reads CASSDTGGLNTGELFF. The CDR3 nucleotides read TGTGCCAGCAGTGACACAGGGGGCCTCAACACCGGGGAGCTGTTTTTT. This chain joins TRBV6-1 and TRBJ2-2; the match to TRBD1 covers 9 bases. The CDR3 sequence is 16 residues long. Looked up from germline, CDR1 is MNHNS and CDR2 is SASEGT. After removal of 3 bases from V and 2 bases from J, the junction contained 4 bases not matched to a gene.